The rows below give T cell receptor beta chains drawn from one sample of a study of human T cells and chemical hapten exposure. TCRdb independently ran MiXCR on the RACE reads; one entry per CDR3 protein. The profile shows around 130,000 distinct CDR3 sequences, 8.5% to 9.5% of them singletons. Sequences were obtained from whole blood. The receptors come from a male donor in good health. Some clones in this sample may be carry-over from other donors' samples. Both conserved end residues are part of each CDR3. The D gene is left open where the match is weak. Some rows have no size entry. The others give once, few or many, or a class for an expanded clone.

J | size | V | D | CDR3 | DNA
TRBJ2-3 | . | TRBV20-1 | . | CIVRTRATDTQYF | TGCATTGTCAGAACCAGGGCCACAGATACGCAGTATTTT
TRBJ1-2 | . | TRBV5-1 | TRBD1 | CASSQGQGFDYGYTF | TGCGCCAGCAGCCAGGGACAGGGCTTCGACTATGGCTACACCTTC
TRBJ2-1 | . | TRBV4-3 | . | CASSQHRVFFPNNEQFF | TGCGCCAGCAGCCAACACAGGGTCTTTTTCCCCAACAATGAGCAGTTCTTC
TRBJ2-7 | . | TRBV7-4 | TRBD2 | CASSSYVLGTTGDEQYF | TGTGCCAGCAGCTCTTACGTACTTGGGACTACTGGTGACGAGCAGTACTTC
TRBJ1-2 | few | TRBV10-3 | . | CAISESGADYGYTF | TGTGCCATCAGTGAGTCGGGGGCTGACTATGGCTACACCTTC
TRBJ1-5 | many | TRBV5-1 | . | CASSLEGGNQPQHF | TGCGCCAGCAGCTTGGAGGGGGGCAATCAGCCCCAGCATTTT
TRBJ1-5 | . | TRBV2 | . | CASSLRDPQSQHF | TGTGCCAGCAGCCTCCGGGACCCACAGTCCCAGCATTTT
TRBJ1-5 | few | TRBV6-1 | . | CASSESRAGPQPQHF | TGTGCCAGCAGTGAAAGCAGGGCGGGACCTCAGCCCCAGCATTTT
TRBJ1-4 | few | TRBV27 | . | CASSLSRALNEKLFF | TGTGCCAGCAGTTTATCCAGGGCTCTTAATGAAAAACTGTTTTTT
TRBJ2-7 | many | TRBV18 | TRBD1 | CASSPRDRAYEQYF | TGTGCCAGCTCACCCCGGGACAGGGCCTACGAGCAGTACTTC
TRBJ2-7 | few | TRBV29-1 | TRBD1 | CSVTGTGYLEQYF | TGCAGCGTGACCGGGACAGGGTATTTAGAGCAGTACTTC
TRBJ1-2 | few | TRBV7-2 | . | CASSLGGHADYTF | TGTGCCAGCAGCTTAGGGGGACATGCGGACTACACCTTC
TRBJ1-5 | . | TRBV19 | TRBD1 | CASSAGGGGRYSNQPQHF | TGTGCCAGTAGTGCAGGGGGCGGGGGGCGGTATAGCAATCAGCCCCAGCATTTT
TRBJ2-7 | . | TRBV20-1 | . | CSARRDSYEQYF | TGCAGTGCTAGGAGGGACTCCTACGAGCAGTACTTC
TRBJ2-1 | few | TRBV20-1 | . | CSAREAENEQFF | TGCAGTGCTAGAGAAGCTGAAAATGAGCAGTTCTTC
TRBJ1-5 | . | TRBV23-1 | . | CASSSGFRTDNSNQPQHF | TGCGCCAGCAGTTCGGGGTTTCGGACAGATAATAGCAATCAGCCCCAGCATTTT
TRBJ2-7 | many | TRBV12-3/TRBV12-4 | TRBD1 | CASSRGQVAYEQYF | TGTGCCAGCAGTCGGGGACAGGTTGCCTACGAGCAGTACTTC
TRBJ1-1 | . | TRBV4-3 | . | CASSQVLGRQTEAFF | TGCGCCAGCAGCCAAGTCCTTGGTAGGCAAACTGAAGCTTTCTTT
TRBJ2-1 | few | TRBV20-1 | TRBD2 | CSARVAGGPSYNEQFF | TGCAGTGCTAGAGTAGCGGGAGGGCCCTCCTACAATGAGCAGTTCTTC
TRBJ2-1 | many | TRBV7-9 | . | CASSLVLSEQFF | TGTGCCAGCAGCTTAGTTCTCAGTGAGCAGTTCTTC
TRBJ2-7 | many | TRBV6-1 | . | CASSEVGTGYEQYF | TGTGCCAGCAGTGAAGTGGGGACTGGTTACGAGCAGTACTTC
TRBJ2-3 | few | TRBV18 | . | CASSPPGAGDTQYF | TGTGCCAGCTCACCTCCAGGGGCCGGAGATACGCAGTATTTT